This T cell receptor (beta chain) was identified during a study of blood T cell repertoires in COVID-19. Sequencing was performed with immunoSEQ multiplex PCR; in TCRdb, only in-frame clones are kept and a portion is missing. The table has some 150,000 clones, 80% to 85% seen once. CDR3 length: 11 amino acids. V was trimmed by 8 bases and J by 3 bases, leaving 8 bases between them. Germline V gene sequence: CDR1 LGHDT, CDR2 YNNKEL (reference sequence). The rearrangement joins TRBV3-1 (or the pseudogene TRBV3-2) to TRBJ2-7, with D tentatively TRBD1 (5 bases). The sequencing input was peripheral blood. The sequence derives from a woman in her sixties with acute or convalescent COVID-19. For the CDR3, the DNA is TGTGCCAGCGGTCAGGGCTACGAGCAGTACTTC. Translating it yields CASGQGYEQYF.